Shown below are 6 T cell receptor beta chains from a single sample sequenced in a study of human T cells and chemical hapten exposure. Time point reported: pre-sensitization, week 0. Documented treatment: therapeutic diphenylcyclopropenone sensitization with weekly scalp DPC. TCRdb reprocessed the RACE reads with MiXCR, giving one entry per CDR3 protein. The table has around 120,000 distinct CDR3 sequences, approximately 12% seen once. This sample comprised whole blood, obtained in connection with sensitization to the hapten diphenylcyclopropenone (DPC). The receptors here all came from a woman aged 18 to 35 with alopecia areata. Some clones in this sample may be carry-over from other donors' samples.

This clonotype was seen only a few times. The J gene is TRBJ2-1, the V gene TRBV7-6, with unresolved D. Germline V gene sequence: CDR1 SGHVS, CDR2 FNYEAQ. With 2 bases removed from V and 9 bases from J, the gap between germline ends came to 5 bases. This CDR3 is 11 amino acids long. The CDR3 loop is CASSLYGEQFF. The CDR3 DNA follows: TGTGCCAGCAGCTTATACGGTGAGCAGTTCTTC. The variable domain in full, with the rest retrieved from reference TRBV7-6 and TRBJ2-1, is GAGVSQSPRYKVTKRGQDVALRCDPISGHVSLYWYRQALGQGPEFLTYFNYEAQQDKSGLPNDRFSAERPEGSISTLTIQRTEQRDSAMYRCASSLYGEQFFGPGTRLTVL.

This clonotype appeared many times. The gene calls are TRBV5-1 and TRBJ1-4; no firm D call. Germline values: CDR1 SGHRS, CDR2 YFSETQ. Trimming removed 2 bases at V and 3 bases at J, with 11 bases between. This CDR3 contains 15 residues. The CDR3 here is CASSFRNSPNEKLFF. The DNA of the CDR3 is TGCGCCAGCAGCTTTAGAAACAGCCCTAATGAAAAACTGTTTTTT.

As concerns this clonotype: This may arise from a read error, as a much more abundant clone is one base away. V is TRBV20-1 and J is TRBJ2-1; the match to TRBD2 covers 9 bases. CDR1 and CDR2 from the germline V gene are DFQATT and SNEGSKA (reference sequence). This CDR3 spans 18 amino acids. The junction had 17 bases not matched to a gene; V was cut back by 5 bases and J by 3 bases. The CDR3 sequence is CSALPALRGGNYYNEQFF. In DNA form, the CDR3 reads TGCAGTGCTCTACCGGCTCTGCGGGGGGGCAACTACTACAATGAGCAGTTCTTC.

This clonotype was seen a handful of times. This chain joins TRBV6-5 and TRBJ1-2, with D possibly TRBD1 on 6 matching bases. V lost 5 bases to trimming and J lost 8 bases, with 18 bases between them. The CDR3 runs to 14 residues. CDR1 MNHEY and CDR2 SVGAGI come from the germline V gene. CDR3 residues: CASSTRWGLGGYTF. Written as DNA, the CDR3 is TGTGCCAGCAGTACCCGTTGGGGGCTTGGCGGCTACACCTTC.

The CDR3 is CASSSPGTEAFF. CDR3 bases: TGTGCCAGCAGCTCCCCGGGGACTGAAGCTTTCTTT. The chain combines TRBV7-9 with TRBJ1-1; D not certain. The CDR3 consists of 12 residues. V lost 4 bases to trimming and J lost 5 bases, with 8 bases between them. From germline, CDR1 is SEHNR and CDR2 FQNEAQ (reference sequence).

The chain combines TRBV9 with TRBJ1-1; possibly TRBD1 for D (5 bases). The CDR3 runs 14 residues. Germline CDR1 is SGDLS and CDR2 is YYNGEE. With 0 bases removed from V and 5 bases from J, the gap between germline ends came to 11 bases. The CDR3 is CASSVVRGATEAFF. The CDR3 DNA sequence: TGTGCCAGCAGCGTAGTTAGGGGCGCGACTGAAGCTTTCTTT.